This TCR beta chain was captured in a study of blood T cell repertoires in COVID-19. Study information: Sample material is recorded as cDNA or gDNA derived from T cells, B-cell-depleted T cells, or PBMCs.

Some clones are missing from TCRdb's copy, which holds only in-frame ones; the method was immunoSEQ multiplex PCR. The sample includes approximately 140,000 clones, 70% to 90% of them seen just once. Trimming pared 1 base from V and 3 bases from J, leaving 9 bases between. CDR3 length: 14 residues. CDR1 and CDR2 (germline): LGHDT, YNNKEL (reference sequence). The material sequenced was PBMCs or T cells enriched from blood (not recorded which). This TCR was recovered from a woman aged 50 to 60 with acute COVID-19. This chain connects TRBV3-1 (or the pseudogene TRBV3-2) to TRBJ1-1, with D tentatively TRBD1 (5 bases). The CDR3 region is CASSQGGGYTEAFF. The CDR3 nucleotides read TGTGCCAGCAGCCAAGGGGGGGGTTACACTGAAGCTTTCTTT.